These T cell receptor beta chains were read from a single sample in a study of blood T cell repertoires in COVID-19. Assay: immunoSEQ multiplex PCR; the TCRdb copy retains only in-frame clones and omits some. The profile shows 200,000 to 250,000 clones, 75% to 90% of them singletons. The sequenced sample consisted of peripheral blood. The receptors stem from a man in his thirties or forties with COVID-19, enrolled during active disease. The CDR3 runs from the conserved cysteine through the conserved F or W. D genes are given only for firm matches. Not all rows give a size; the values are once, few, many and, for expanded clones, a class.

j_gene: TRBJ2-5; v_gene: TRBV6-2/TRBV6-3; len: 13; d_gene: TRBD1; abundance: .; CDR3aa: CASSRTGWETQYF; CDR3nt: TGTGCCAGCAGTAGGACAGGGTGGGAGACCCAGTACTTC
j_gene: TRBJ1-3; v_gene: TRBV2; len: 15; d_gene: TRBD1; abundance: .; CDR3aa: CASRAGTGAENTIYF; CDR3nt: TGTGCCAGCAGAGCCGGGACAGGGGCGGAAAACACCATATATTTT
j_gene: TRBJ2-7; v_gene: TRBV7-2; len: 13; d_gene: .; abundance: .; CDR3aa: CASSAGSRYEQYF; CDR3nt: TGTGCCAGCAGCGCGGGGTCCCGCTACGAGCAGTACTTC
j_gene: TRBJ2-3; v_gene: TRBV3-1/TRBV3-2; len: 14; d_gene: .; abundance: .; CDR3aa: CASSPRVVRDTQYF; CDR3nt: TGTGCCAGCAGTCCCCGGGTGGTTAGGGATACGCAGTATTTT
j_gene: TRBJ2-7; v_gene: TRBV2; len: 15; d_gene: TRBD1; abundance: .; CDR3aa: CASSFDRGGIMEQYF; CDR3nt: TGTGCCAGCAGTTTCGACAGGGGGGGGATAATGGAGCAGTACTTC
j_gene: TRBJ1-6; v_gene: TRBV18; len: 14; d_gene: TRBD1; abundance: .; CDR3aa: CASSPATGNSPLHF; CDR3nt: TGTGCCAGCTCACCAGCGACAGGGAATTCACCCCTCCACTTT
j_gene: TRBJ2-2; v_gene: TRBV19; len: 14; d_gene: TRBD1; abundance: .; CDR3aa: CATTGTGFVGELFF; CDR3nt: TGTGCCACCACCGGGACAGGGTTCGTCGGGGAGCTGTTTTTT
j_gene: TRBJ2-3; v_gene: TRBV24-1; len: 15; d_gene: TRBD1; abundance: .; CDR3aa: CATSDRTGVADTQYF; CDR3nt: TGTGCCACCAGTGATAGGACAGGGGTCGCAGATACGCAGTATTTT
j_gene: TRBJ2-1; v_gene: TRBV10-3; len: 15; d_gene: TRBD2; abundance: few; CDR3aa: CAISDQLAGAGEQFF; CDR3nt: TGTGCCATCAGTGATCAACTAGCGGGGGCGGGTGAGCAGTTCTTC
j_gene: TRBJ2-1; v_gene: TRBV5-1; len: 14; d_gene: TRBD1; abundance: .; CDR3aa: CASSWGQGANEQFF; CDR3nt: TGCGCCAGCAGCTGGGGACAGGGGGCAAATGAGCAGTTCTTC
j_gene: TRBJ1-4; v_gene: TRBV12-3/TRBV12-4; len: 12; d_gene: .; abundance: .; CDR3aa: CASRRFNEKLFF; CDR3nt: TGTGCCAGCAGGAGATTTAATGAAAAACTGTTTTTT
j_gene: TRBJ2-7; v_gene: TRBV4-3; len: 15; d_gene: .; abundance: .; CDR3aa: CASSQDGLTTGEQYF; CDR3nt: TGCGCCAGCAGCCAAGACGGACTTACCACGGGCGAGCAGTACTTC
j_gene: TRBJ2-2; v_gene: TRBV7-2; len: 15; d_gene: .; abundance: once; CDR3aa: CASSLDQGFTGELFF; CDR3nt: TGTGCCAGCAGCTTAGACCAGGGTTTCACCGGGGAGCTGTTTTTT
j_gene: TRBJ1-1; v_gene: TRBV5-4; len: 14; d_gene: TRBD1; abundance: .; CDR3aa: CASSLPNRGSEAFF; CDR3nt: TGTGCCAGCAGCCTCCCCAACAGGGGTTCTGAAGCTTTCTTT
j_gene: TRBJ2-4; v_gene: TRBV7-2; len: 18; d_gene: TRBD2; abundance: .; CDR3aa: CASSFDGGAKSAKNIQYF; CDR3nt: TGTGCCAGCAGCTTCGACGGGGGGGCGAAAAGCGCCAAAAACATTCAGTACTTC
j_gene: TRBJ1-5; v_gene: TRBV18; len: 13; d_gene: .; abundance: .; CDR3aa: CASSPERGQPQHF; CDR3nt: TGTGCCAGCTCACCAGAGCGAGGCCAGCCCCAGCATTTT
j_gene: TRBJ1-1; v_gene: TRBV7-9; len: 13; d_gene: .; abundance: .; CDR3aa: CASSLLLDTEAFF; CDR3nt: TGTGCCAGCAGCCTTTTGTTAGACACTGAAGCTTTCTTT
j_gene: TRBJ2-7; v_gene: TRBV28; len: 13; d_gene: TRBD1; abundance: .; CDR3aa: CASGDGQDYEQYF; CDR3nt: TGTGCCAGCGGCGACGGACAGGACTACGAGCAGTACTTC
j_gene: TRBJ1-1; v_gene: TRBV9; len: 13; d_gene: .; abundance: .; CDR3aa: CASSVAQNTEAFF; CDR3nt: TGTGCCAGCAGCGTAGCCCAGAACACTGAAGCTTTCTTT
j_gene: TRBJ1-5; v_gene: TRBV6-2/TRBV6-3; len: 15; d_gene: .; abundance: .; CDR3aa: CASSYSSGNLQPQHF; CDR3nt: TGTGCCAGCAGTTACTCATCCGGGAACCTGCAGCCCCAGCATTTT
j_gene: TRBJ2-7; v_gene: TRBV18; len: 15; d_gene: .; abundance: .; CDR3aa: CASSLAAQGMHEQYF; CDR3nt: TGTGCCAGCTCCCTGGCGGCTCAGGGGATGCACGAGCAGTACTTC
j_gene: TRBJ2-3; v_gene: TRBV19; len: 14; d_gene: TRBD1; abundance: .; CDR3aa: CASSDRGWGDTQYF; CDR3nt: TGTGCCAGTTCAGACAGGGGCTGGGGAGATACGCAGTATTTT
j_gene: TRBJ1-4; v_gene: TRBV7-9; len: 15; d_gene: TRBD1; abundance: .; CDR3aa: CASSLGQGNNEKLFF; CDR3nt: TGTGCCAGCAGCCTAGGACAGGGGAATAATGAAAAACTGTTTTTT
j_gene: TRBJ1-1; v_gene: TRBV7-3; len: 14; d_gene: .; abundance: once; CDR3aa: CASSFRGPDTEAFF; CDR3nt: TGTGCCAGCAGCTTTCGAGGTCCGGACACTGAAGCTTTCTTT
j_gene: TRBJ2-1; v_gene: TRBV7-8; len: 12; d_gene: .; abundance: .; CDR3aa: CASSFQADEQFF; CDR3nt: TGTGCCAGCAGCTTTCAAGCGGATGAGCAGTTCTTC
j_gene: TRBJ1-2; v_gene: TRBV30; len: 13; d_gene: .; abundance: .; CDR3aa: CAWSDQGNYGYTF; CDR3nt: TGTGCCTGGAGTGACCAGGGAAACTATGGCTACACCTTC
j_gene: TRBJ2-2; v_gene: TRBV7-3; len: 15; d_gene: TRBD1; abundance: .; CDR3aa: CASSLQGQGIGELFF; CDR3nt: TGTGCCAGCAGCCTCCAGGGACAGGGGATCGGGGAGCTGTTTTTT
j_gene: TRBJ2-1; v_gene: TRBV12-3/TRBV12-4; len: 13; d_gene: .; abundance: once; CDR3aa: CASSLRESNEQFF; CDR3nt: TGTGCCAGCAGTTTACGTGAGTCCAATGAGCAGTTCTTC
j_gene: TRBJ1-5; v_gene: TRBV19; len: 15; d_gene: .; abundance: .; CDR3aa: CASSIVRQFNQPQHF; CDR3nt: TGTGCCAGTAGTATAGTTCGACAGTTCAATCAGCCCCAGCATTTT
j_gene: TRBJ2-7; v_gene: TRBV9; len: 15; d_gene: TRBD2; abundance: .; CDR3aa: CASSFRTSGTYEQYF; CDR3nt: TGTGCCAGCAGCTTCCGGACTAGCGGGACCTACGAGCAGTACTTC
j_gene: TRBJ2-5; v_gene: TRBV29-1; len: 14; d_gene: .; abundance: .; CDR3aa: CSATRRGQQETQYF; CDR3nt: TGCAGCGCCACCCGAAGGGGACAACAAGAGACCCAGTACTTC
j_gene: TRBJ2-1; v_gene: TRBV11-2; len: 17; d_gene: TRBD1; abundance: .; CDR3aa: CASSFLQTGLSYNEQFF; CDR3nt: TGTGCCAGCAGCTTCTTACAGACAGGGCTTTCCTACAATGAGCAGTTCTTC
j_gene: TRBJ2-3; v_gene: TRBV3-1/TRBV3-2; len: 17; d_gene: .; abundance: .; CDR3aa: CASSQVSGASSTDTQYF; CDR3nt: TGTGCCAGCAGCCAAGTTAGCGGAGCTTCTAGCACAGATACGCAGTATTTT
j_gene: TRBJ1-6; v_gene: TRBV5-3; len: 15; d_gene: .; abundance: .; CDR3aa: CARSPRDILHSPLHF; CDR3nt: TGTGCCAGAAGCCCACGGGACATTCTGCATTCACCCCTCCACTTT
j_gene: TRBJ2-1; v_gene: TRBV10-3; len: 17; d_gene: .; abundance: .; CDR3aa: CAISGEDGELVRDEQFF; CDR3nt: TGTGCCATCAGTGGGGAGGACGGGGAATTGGTCAGGGATGAGCAGTTCTTC
j_gene: TRBJ2-1; v_gene: TRBV3-1/TRBV3-2; len: 15; d_gene: .; abundance: .; CDR3aa: CASSQENRGGNEQFF; CDR3nt: TGTGCCAGCAGCCAAGAGAACAGGGGGGGCAATGAGCAGTTCTTC
j_gene: TRBJ2-5; v_gene: TRBV6-2/TRBV6-3; len: 18; d_gene: TRBD1; abundance: .; CDR3aa: CASSYSRGNRGSQETQYF; CDR3nt: TGTGCCAGCAGTTACTCGAGGGGAAACAGGGGGTCCCAAGAGACCCAGTACTTC
j_gene: TRBJ2-3; v_gene: TRBV5-4; len: 17; d_gene: TRBD2; abundance: .; CDR3aa: CASSLTRGGGNTDTQYF; CDR3nt: TGTGCCAGCAGCTTGACCCGGGGGGGTGGAAACACAGATACGCAGTATTTT
j_gene: TRBJ1-2; v_gene: TRBV7-9; len: 15; d_gene: .; abundance: .; CDR3aa: CASSLAPAGAYGYTF; CDR3nt: TGTGCCAGCAGCTTAGCTCCAGCGGGGGCATATGGCTACACCTTC
j_gene: TRBJ2-1; v_gene: TRBV28; len: 14; d_gene: TRBD2; abundance: .; CDR3aa: CASSFASGYNEQFF; CDR3nt: TGTGCCAGCAGTTTTGCTAGCGGATACAATGAGCAGTTCTTC
j_gene: TRBJ1-1; v_gene: TRBV2; len: 14; d_gene: .; abundance: .; CDR3aa: CASSEARFNTEAFF; CDR3nt: TGTGCCAGCAGTGAGGCAAGATTCAACACTGAAGCTTTCTTT
j_gene: TRBJ2-3; v_gene: TRBV10-3; len: 16; d_gene: TRBD2; abundance: once; CDR3aa: CAILAGFAVATDTQYF; CDR3nt: TGTGCCATACTAGCGGGATTCGCCGTAGCCACAGATACGCAGTATTTT
j_gene: TRBJ2-1; v_gene: TRBV27; len: 14; d_gene: .; abundance: once; CDR3aa: CASSKKTEYNEQFF; CDR3nt: TGTGCCAGCAGTAAAAAGACAGAATACAATGAGCAGTTCTTC
j_gene: TRBJ2-7; v_gene: TRBV29-1; len: 14; d_gene: .; abundance: .; CDR3aa: CSVGRSARSGEQYF; CDR3nt: TGCAGCGTGGGGCGGAGCGCCAGATCCGGTGAGCAGTACTTC
j_gene: TRBJ2-7; v_gene: TRBV5-1; len: 14; d_gene: TRBD2; abundance: .; CDR3aa: CASSYTSGVDEQYF; CDR3nt: TGCGCCAGCAGCTATACTAGCGGGGTGGACGAGCAGTACTTC
j_gene: TRBJ1-6; v_gene: TRBV7-2; len: 15; d_gene: TRBD1; abundance: .; CDR3aa: CASSSGQGGNSPLHF; CDR3nt: TGTGCCAGCAGCTCGGGACAGGGGGGTAATTCACCCCTCCACTTT
j_gene: TRBJ2-1; v_gene: TRBV19; len: 13; d_gene: TRBD2; abundance: once; CDR3aa: CASIGGRGNEQFF; CDR3nt: TGTGCCAGTATTGGCGGGAGGGGAAATGAGCAGTTCTTC
j_gene: TRBJ1-2; v_gene: TRBV5-1; len: 15; d_gene: .; abundance: .; CDR3aa: CASSLAQGRVYGYTF; CDR3nt: TGCGCCAGCAGCTTGGCCCAGGGAAGGGTATATGGCTACACCTTC
j_gene: TRBJ2-7; v_gene: TRBV21-1; len: 18; d_gene: .; abundance: once; CDR3aa: CASSKNHNSEAHSYEQYF; CDR3nt: TGTGCCAGCAGCAAAAATCATAACTCGGAGGCCCACTCCTACGAGCAGTACTTC
j_gene: TRBJ1-2; v_gene: TRBV28; len: 14; d_gene: TRBD1; abundance: .; CDR3aa: CASSLRGRGYGYTF; CDR3nt: TGTGCCAGCAGCCTTAGGGGGCGCGGGTATGGCTACACCTTC
j_gene: TRBJ2-5; v_gene: TRBV29-1; len: 13; d_gene: TRBD1; abundance: once; CDR3aa: CSVAGTGGETQYF; CDR3nt: TGCAGCGTTGCTGGGACAGGGGGGGAGACCCAGTACTTC
j_gene: TRBJ1-1; v_gene: TRBV18; len: 15; d_gene: TRBD1; abundance: .; CDR3aa: CASSPLTGMNTEAFF; CDR3nt: TGTGCCAGCTCACCGTTGACAGGGATGAACACTGAAGCTTTCTTT
j_gene: TRBJ1-4; v_gene: TRBV7-3; len: 16; d_gene: TRBD1; abundance: once; CDR3aa: CASSSGQGATNEKLFF; CDR3nt: TGTGCCAGCAGCTCCGGACAGGGGGCGACTAATGAAAAACTGTTTTTT
j_gene: TRBJ2-1; v_gene: TRBV7-2; len: 17; d_gene: TRBD2; abundance: .; CDR3aa: CASSSSYSSGGGDEQFF; CDR3nt: TGTGCCAGCAGCTCCTCTTACTCTAGCGGGGGAGGGGATGAGCAGTTCTTC
j_gene: TRBJ2-3; v_gene: TRBV2; len: 14; d_gene: .; abundance: .; CDR3aa: CASIPRVSTDTQYF; CDR3nt: TGTGCCAGCATCCCCAGGGTCAGCACAGATACGCAGTATTTT
j_gene: TRBJ2-1; v_gene: TRBV4-3; len: 15; d_gene: TRBD2; abundance: .; CDR3aa: CASSPSSGVYNEQFF; CDR3nt: TGCGCCAGCAGCCCGTCTAGCGGGGTCTACAATGAGCAGTTCTTC
j_gene: TRBJ2-7; v_gene: TRBV4-2; len: 15; d_gene: .; abundance: .; CDR3aa: CASSQGGRADYEQYF; CDR3nt: TGTGCCAGCAGCCAAGGAGGCAGGGCAGACTACGAGCAGTACTTC